These 20 T cell receptor beta chains share one sample of origin, sequenced in a study of monozygotic twins with inflammatory bowel disease. One entry per CDR3 protein, without DNA, is what TCRdb gives after re-calling the 5' RACE reads. In total, the table holds over 110,000 distinct CDR3 sequences. Sample: blood. The receptors stem from a human donor with ulcerative colitis or Crohn's disease, or a healthy co-twin of an affected twin (not recorded which).

This rearrangement joins TRBV5-1 to TRBJ1-1; TCRdb's D call of TRBD1 is untestable without DNA. This CDR3 has 14 residues. The germline CDR1 and CDR2 sequences are SGHRS and YFSETQ. CDR3 region: CASSFGRGHTEAFF.

The chain joins TRBV5-1 to TRBJ2-7; lacking DNA, the TRBD1 call made by TCRdb goes unchecked. The germline V gene has CDR1 SGHRS and CDR2 YFSETQ. The CDR3 is 15 residues long. The CDR3 here is CASSGRDRETYEQYF.

This chain uses TRBV7-6 with TRBJ2-7; absent DNA, TCRdb's TRBD1 call cannot be checked. This CDR3 comprises 16 residues. In germline, CDR1 is SGHVS, CDR2 FNYEAQ. The CDR3 here is CASSLAPGTGSDEQYF.

The chain couples TRBV5-6 to TRBJ1-6. The length of the CDR3 is 16 residues. Germline V gene sequence: CDR1 SGHDT, CDR2 YYEEEE. The chain's CDR3 is CASSITRASYNSPLHF.

The rearrangement joins TRBV7-9 to TRBJ1-5. This CDR3 contains 14 residues. Germline loops: CDR1 SEHNR, CDR2 FQNEAQ (reference sequence). This CDR3 reads CASSLATSNQPQHF.

The V call is TRBV24-1, the J call TRBJ2-5; TCRdb's assignment of TRBD2 cannot be checked, as there is no DNA. This CDR3 is 18 amino acids long. Germline V lookup: CDR1 KGHDR, CDR2 SFDVKD. CDR3 in amino acids: CATSDPGLAGGVQETQYF.

The chain uses TRBV5-1 and TRBJ2-7. The germline CDR1 and CDR2 sequences are SGHRS and YFSETQ. The CDR3 sequence is 12 residues long. CDR3 loop: CASSFPNHEQYF.

V and J are TRBV7-2 and TRBJ1-5; the TCRdb D gene call, TRBD1, has no DNA to confirm it. Germline V gene data show CDR1 as SGHTA and CDR2 as FQGNSA. The CDR3 runs 15 residues. The CDR3 sequence is CASSSTGQLNQPQHF.

V and J are TRBV7-7 and TRBJ2-2. Germline values: CDR1 SSHAT, CDR2 FNYEAQ (reference sequence). The CDR3 length is 13 residues. The CDR3: CASSFGNTGELFF.

The V gene is TRBV7-2, the J gene TRBJ2-1; the TRBD1 assignment by TCRdb is unverifiable without DNA. This CDR3 region has 15 residues. Germline values: CDR1 SGHTA, CDR2 FQGNSA. The CDR3 sequence is CASSFSRTGSNEQFF.

The rearrangement links TRBV6-1 to TRBJ1-1; TCRdb proposes TRBD1, but this gene call is untestable without DNA. In germline, CDR1 is MNHNS, CDR2 SASEGT. This CDR3 spans 14 amino acids. The CDR3 here is CASIKDRGSREAFF.

The rearrangement joins TRBV7-9 to TRBJ2-7; the D call from TCRdb, TRBD1, cannot be confirmed without DNA. Germline values: CDR1 SEHNR, CDR2 FQNEAQ (reference sequence). CDR3 size: 15 residues. This chain's CDR3 is CASSLPPPRGYEQYF.

The chain has TRBV6-1 and TRBJ2-1; absent DNA, TCRdb's TRBD1 call cannot be checked. Germline V gene data show CDR1 as MNHNS and CDR2 as SASEGT. This CDR3 has 16 residues. CDR3 amino acids: CASSGRQLSSYNEQFF.

V and J are TRBV20-1 and TRBJ1-5; the D gene TCRdb calls, TRBD1, cannot be checked with no DNA. The CDR3 loop spans 15 amino acids. From germline, CDR1 is DFQATT and CDR2 SNEGSKA (reference sequence). CDR3 sequence reads: CSARVYRVGNQPQHF.

The V call is TRBV9, the J call TRBJ2-7; the D gene TCRdb calls, TRBD1, cannot be checked with no DNA. This CDR3 is 14 amino acids long. Germline CDR1 and CDR2: SGDLS and YYNGEE. CDR3 sequence reads: CASSAGPSSYEQYF.

This rearrangement joins TRBV12-3 or TRBV12-4 to TRBJ1-1. The CDR3 has 11 residues. This CDR3 reads CASSPNTEAFF.

This sequence joins TRBV20-1 and TRBJ2-3; TCRdb outputs TRBD1, but without DNA this stays unchecked. This CDR3 spans 14 amino acids. The germline V gene has CDR1 DFQATT and CDR2 SNEGSKA (reference sequence). CDR3 sequence: CSATTGLATDTQYF.

The V and J genes are TRBV7-3 and TRBJ1-1; the D call of TRBD1 rests on TCRdb alone, since no DNA is present to check it. This CDR3 has 18 amino acids. Per germline, CDR1 SGHTA and CDR2 FQGTGA. The CDR3 spells CASSLRVGVQGVNTEAFF.

This chain connects TRBV28 to TRBJ2-7. CDR3 length: 15 residues. Germline assignment: CDR1 MDHEN and CDR2 SYDVKM. This CDR3 is CASSTFWEQSYEQYF.

J is TRBJ1-6 and V is TRBV14; TCRdb reports TRBD1, a call that lacks DNA to check it against. CDR1 is SGHDN, CDR2 FVKESK, per germline. The CDR3 consists of 15 residues. CDR3 protein: CASSLSGQGRSPLHF.